Listed below are T cell receptor beta chains from one sample, sequenced in a study of OX40 agonist ivuxolimab in advanced cancers. Generated by immunoSEQ multiplex PCR, the TCRdb table keeps only in-frame clones and is missing some. Of 90,000 to 150,000 clones listed, around 89% are singletons. The starting material was CD4+ or CD8+ T cells sorted from blood, obtained in a trial of the OX40 agonist ivuxolimab. The source of these receptors is an adult with an advanced solid tumor such as melanoma, head and neck, liver or kidney cancer. The CDR3 runs from the conserved cysteine through the conserved F or W. The order of the fields is D gene, V gene, clone size, J gene, CDR3 protein, CDR3 DNA. The D gene is left open where the match is weak. Some rows have no size entry. The others give once, few or many, or a class for an expanded clone.

d_call: .; v_call: TRBV14; clone_size: .; j_call: TRBJ2-6; cdr3_aa: CASSPFMGEAGANVLTF; cdr3_nt: TGTGCCAGCAGTCCGTTCATGGGCGAGGCTGGGGCCAACGTCCTGACTTTC
d_call: TRBD1; v_call: TRBV19; clone_size: .; j_call: TRBJ2-2; cdr3_aa: CASSIEQGVTGELFF; cdr3_nt: TGTGCCAGTAGTATTGAACAGGGGGTCACCGGGGAGCTGTTTTTT
d_call: .; v_call: TRBV5-6; clone_size: .; j_call: TRBJ2-1; cdr3_aa: CASSGLAGVEFF; cdr3_nt: TGTGCCAGCAGCGGGCTGGCGGGTGTAGAGTTCTTC
d_call: .; v_call: TRBV6-5; clone_size: .; j_call: TRBJ1-2; cdr3_aa: CASSPGVGYTF; cdr3_nt: TGTGCCAGCAGCCCGGGCGTCGGCTACACCTTC
d_call: .; v_call: TRBV27; clone_size: few; j_call: TRBJ2-5; cdr3_aa: CASSTRPPPGETQYF; cdr3_nt: TGTGCCAGCAGTACCAGACCTCCCCCGGGAGAGACCCAGTACTTC
d_call: TRBD1; v_call: TRBV19; clone_size: few; j_call: TRBJ1-5; cdr3_aa: CASSPVRQGLSNQPQHF; cdr3_nt: TGTGCCAGTAGTCCTGTCCGACAGGGGTTGAGCAATCAGCCCCAGCATTTT
d_call: .; v_call: TRBV4-3; clone_size: .; j_call: TRBJ1-2; cdr3_aa: CASSQDYGQFYGYTF; cdr3_nt: TGCGCCAGCAGCCAAGATTATGGACAGTTCTATGGCTACACCTTC
d_call: .; v_call: TRBV18; clone_size: once; j_call: TRBJ1-1; cdr3_aa: CASSPRDLNTEAFF; cdr3_nt: TGTGCCAGCTCACCACGGGACCTGAACACTGAAGCTTTCTTT
d_call: TRBD1; v_call: TRBV19; clone_size: .; j_call: TRBJ1-5; cdr3_aa: CASGTRRGQLIYSNQPQHF; cdr3_nt: TGTGCCAGTGGGACGAGAAGGGGACAGTTGATTTATAGCAATCAGCCCCAGCATTTT
d_call: TRBD1; v_call: TRBV11-3; clone_size: .; j_call: TRBJ1-3; cdr3_aa: CASSSGQGASGNTIYF; cdr3_nt: TGTGCCAGCAGCTCGGGACAGGGGGCTTCAGGAAACACCATATATTTT
d_call: .; v_call: TRBV25-1; clone_size: .; j_call: TRBJ2-3; cdr3_aa: CASISGGTNTQYF; cdr3_nt: TGTGCCAGCATCTCAGGGGGGACAAATACGCAGTATTTT
d_call: .; v_call: TRBV30; clone_size: .; j_call: TRBJ1-5; cdr3_aa: CAWTPDSNQPQHF; cdr3_nt: TGTGCCTGGACCCCCGATAGCAATCAGCCCCAGCATTTT
d_call: .; v_call: TRBV6-5; clone_size: .; j_call: TRBJ1-1; cdr3_aa: CASSYSFRVNTEAFF; cdr3_nt: TGTGCCAGCAGTTACTCGTTTAGGGTGAACACTGAAGCTTTCTTT
d_call: .; v_call: TRBV7-3; clone_size: .; j_call: TRBJ1-1; cdr3_aa: CASSSLGGITEAFF; cdr3_nt: TGTGCCAGCAGCTCCCTCGGGGGTATCACTGAAGCTTTCTTT
d_call: .; v_call: TRBV25-1; clone_size: .; j_call: TRBJ1-1; cdr3_aa: CASSPSISARAEAFF; cdr3_nt: TGTGCCAGCAGTCCCAGCATCTCCGCCCGGGCTGAAGCTTTCTTT
d_call: .; v_call: TRBV7-8; clone_size: .; j_call: TRBJ1-2; cdr3_aa: CASSGARVAYGYTF; cdr3_nt: TGTGCCAGCAGCGGTGCGCGGGTTGCCTATGGCTACACCTTC
d_call: .; v_call: TRBV6-6; clone_size: .; j_call: TRBJ1-2; cdr3_aa: CASSPGSNYGYTF; cdr3_nt: TGTGCCAGCAGTCCCGGCTCTAACTATGGCTACACCTTC
d_call: .; v_call: TRBV7-2; clone_size: .; j_call: TRBJ2-7; cdr3_aa: CASRQTGFAYEQYF; cdr3_nt: TGTGCCAGCAGACAAACAGGGTTCGCCTACGAGCAGTACTTC
d_call: TRBD2; v_call: TRBV28; clone_size: .; j_call: TRBJ2-7; cdr3_aa: CASSDIREAYEQYF; cdr3_nt: TGTGCCAGCAGTGATATTCGGGAGGCCTACGAGCAGTACTTC
d_call: .; v_call: TRBV14; clone_size: .; j_call: TRBJ1-3; cdr3_aa: CASSPRTVDSGNTIYF; cdr3_nt: TGTGCCAGCAGCCCTCGGACGGTGGACTCTGGAAACACCATATATTTT
d_call: .; v_call: TRBV4-3; clone_size: .; j_call: TRBJ1-4; cdr3_aa: CASSHTGFSEKLFF; cdr3_nt: TGCGCCAGCAGCCATACAGGGTTTAGTGAAAAACTGTTTTTT
d_call: .; v_call: TRBV27; clone_size: .; j_call: TRBJ1-1; cdr3_aa: CATRGAQGPEAFF; cdr3_nt: TGTGCCACACGGGGGGCCCAGGGCCCTGAAGCTTTCTTT
d_call: .; v_call: TRBV10-3; clone_size: .; j_call: TRBJ2-3; cdr3_aa: CAISDGGAIKVGTDTQYF; cdr3_nt: TGTGCCATCAGTGACGGCGGGGCCATAAAAGTGGGCACAGATACGCAGTATTTT
d_call: .; v_call: TRBV6-4; clone_size: .; j_call: TRBJ2-2; cdr3_aa: CASSASGANTGELFF; cdr3_nt: TGTGCCAGCAGTGCTTCCGGGGCAAACACCGGGGAGCTGTTTTTT
d_call: .; v_call: TRBV7-2; clone_size: .; j_call: TRBJ2-5; cdr3_aa: CASTSGGGTQETQYF; cdr3_nt: TGTGCCAGCACCTCAGGGGGAGGGACGCAAGAGACCCAGTACTTC
d_call: .; v_call: TRBV18; clone_size: .; j_call: TRBJ2-5; cdr3_aa: CASSPPTVRYQETQYF; cdr3_nt: TGTGCCAGCTCACCACCGACAGTCCGGTACCAAGAGACCCAGTACTTC
d_call: TRBD1; v_call: TRBV11-2; clone_size: .; j_call: TRBJ2-3; cdr3_aa: CASSLAGTGGTDTQYF; cdr3_nt: TGTGCCAGCAGCTTGGCCGGGACAGGGGGCACAGATACGCAGTATTTT
d_call: .; v_call: TRBV10-3; clone_size: .; j_call: TRBJ2-7; cdr3_aa: CAISESTSATYEQYF; cdr3_nt: TGTGCCATCAGTGAATCAACCAGCGCTACCTACGAGCAGTACTTC
d_call: .; v_call: TRBV7-3; clone_size: .; j_call: TRBJ2-1; cdr3_aa: CASSPRQGSNEQFF; cdr3_nt: TGTGCCAGCAGCCCGCGTCAGGGTAGTAATGAGCAGTTCTTC
d_call: TRBD2; v_call: TRBV9; clone_size: .; j_call: TRBJ2-1; cdr3_aa: CASSEDTGTSHYNEQFF; cdr3_nt: TGTGCCAGCAGCGAAGATACCGGGACTAGCCACTACAATGAGCAGTTCTTC
d_call: .; v_call: TRBV20-1; clone_size: .; j_call: TRBJ2-7; cdr3_aa: CSARSNEQYF; cdr3_nt: TGCAGTGCTCGCAGCAACGAGCAATACTTC
d_call: .; v_call: TRBV7-6; clone_size: .; j_call: TRBJ2-3; cdr3_aa: CASSAGVTDTQYF; cdr3_nt: TGTGCCAGCAGCGCAGGGGTAACAGATACGCAGTATTTT
d_call: .; v_call: TRBV6-6; clone_size: once; j_call: TRBJ2-2; cdr3_aa: CASNLGATGELFF; cdr3_nt: TGTGCCAGCAATTTGGGCGCCACCGGGGAGCTGTTTTTT
d_call: TRBD1; v_call: TRBV7-3; clone_size: .; j_call: TRBJ2-2; cdr3_aa: CASSLRTGGPTGELFF; cdr3_nt: TGTGCCAGCAGCCTCCGGACAGGGGGCCCCACCGGGGAGCTGTTTTTT
d_call: .; v_call: TRBV13; clone_size: .; j_call: TRBJ1-1; cdr3_aa: CASSLPRGEGAFF; cdr3_nt: TGTGCCAGCAGCTTACCCCGTGGCGAGGGAGCTTTCTTT
d_call: TRBD2; v_call: TRBV7-2; clone_size: .; j_call: TRBJ2-3; cdr3_aa: CASSPGLAGGTDTQYF; cdr3_nt: TGTGCCAGCAGCCCGGGACTAGCGGGGGGCACAGATACGCAGTATTTT
d_call: .; v_call: TRBV7-2; clone_size: .; j_call: TRBJ1-2; cdr3_aa: CASSSQGTPGGYTF; cdr3_nt: TGTGCCAGCAGCTCTCAGGGAACCCCTGGGGGCTACACCTTC
d_call: .; v_call: TRBV9; clone_size: .; j_call: TRBJ2-5; cdr3_aa: CASSVAGGQAETQYF; cdr3_nt: TGTGCCAGCAGCGTAGCGGGGGGACAGGCAGAGACCCAGTACTTC
d_call: .; v_call: TRBV9; clone_size: .; j_call: TRBJ1-1; cdr3_aa: CASSPHSVNTEAFF; cdr3_nt: TGTGCCAGCAGCCCTCACAGTGTTAACACTGAAGCTTTCTTT
d_call: TRBD1; v_call: TRBV28; clone_size: .; j_call: TRBJ2-7; cdr3_aa: CASSSRQGVHEQYF; cdr3_nt: TGTGCCAGCAGTTCAAGACAGGGAGTCCACGAGCAGTACTTC
d_call: .; v_call: TRBV6-1; clone_size: .; j_call: TRBJ2-1; cdr3_aa: CASSESPGPVEQFF; cdr3_nt: TGTGCCAGCAGTGAATCCCCAGGGCCAGTGGAGCAGTTCTTC
d_call: .; v_call: TRBV29-1; clone_size: .; j_call: TRBJ1-1; cdr3_aa: CSVGGSWEERNTEAFF; cdr3_nt: TGCAGCGTGGGGGGCAGTTGGGAGGAGCGGAACACTGAAGCTTTCTTT
d_call: .; v_call: TRBV7-3; clone_size: .; j_call: TRBJ1-1; cdr3_aa: CASSTQEGTEAFF; cdr3_nt: TGTGCCAGCAGCACCCAGGAGGGCACTGAAGCTTTCTTT
d_call: TRBD2; v_call: TRBV19; clone_size: .; j_call: TRBJ2-2; cdr3_aa: CASRGTSFTGELFF; cdr3_nt: TGTGCCAGTAGAGGGACTAGCTTTACCGGGGAGCTGTTTTTT
d_call: .; v_call: TRBV18; clone_size: .; j_call: TRBJ1-4; cdr3_aa: CASSPRRGEKLFF; cdr3_nt: TGTGCCAGCTCACCCCGGCGGGGGGAAAAACTGTTTTTT
d_call: .; v_call: TRBV7-7; clone_size: .; j_call: TRBJ2-7; cdr3_aa: CASTPLTNSYEQYF; cdr3_nt: TGTGCCAGCACCCCCCTGACTAACTCCTACGAGCAGTACTTC
d_call: .; v_call: TRBV7-2; clone_size: .; j_call: TRBJ2-6; cdr3_aa: CASSLVAVSGANVLTF; cdr3_nt: TGTGCCAGCAGCTTAGTAGCGGTCTCTGGGGCCAACGTCCTGACTTTC
d_call: .; v_call: TRBV6-5; clone_size: .; j_call: TRBJ1-1; cdr3_aa: CASSYSRLLNTEAFF; cdr3_nt: TGTGCCAGCAGTTACTCTAGACTCCTGAACACTGAAGCTTTCTTT